This is a list of T cell receptor beta chains from one sample in a study of blood T cells in healthy people across ages. MiXCR was run by TCRdb on the 5' RACE reads, yielding one entry per CDR3 protein. The sample lists over a million distinct CDR3 sequences, roughly 40% occurring once. Source material: blood. All receptors derive from a woman under 30 in good health. The CDR3 runs from the conserved cysteine through the conserved F or W. Fields, in order: D gene, J gene, clone size, V gene, CDR3 DNA, CDR3 protein. A D gene is named only where the DNA matches it firmly. Some rows have no size entry. The others give once, few or many, or a class for an expanded clone.

d_call: .
j_call: TRBJ1-2
clone_size: .
v_call: TRBV6-2/TRBV6-3
cdr3_nt: TGTGCCAGCAGTTTGTCCCAACAGGGAGCTGGCTACACCTTC
cdr3_aa: CASSLSQQGAGYTF

d_call: TRBD2
j_call: TRBJ2-3
clone_size: .
v_call: TRBV5-1
cdr3_nt: TGCGCCAGCAGCTTGACTAGCGGGAGGGCCAAAGATACGCAGTATTTT
cdr3_aa: CASSLTSGRAKDTQYF

d_call: .
j_call: TRBJ2-5
clone_size: few
v_call: TRBV6-1
cdr3_nt: TGTGCCAGCAGTCCCATTAAATATCAGGGAGAGGACAATGAGCAGTACTTC
cdr3_aa: CASSPIKYQGEDNEQYF

d_call: .
j_call: TRBJ2-1
clone_size: few
v_call: TRBV5-1
cdr3_nt: TGCGCCAGCAGCTTTACAGCGAAGTCCTACAATGAGCAGTTCTTC
cdr3_aa: CASSFTAKSYNEQFF

d_call: TRBD1
j_call: TRBJ2-7
clone_size: few
v_call: TRBV12-3/TRBV12-4
cdr3_nt: TGTGCCAGCAGTCCGTCGACAGGGGGCTCCTACGAGCAGTACTTC
cdr3_aa: CASSPSTGGSYEQYF

d_call: .
j_call: TRBJ2-1
clone_size: .
v_call: TRBV25-1
cdr3_nt: TGTGCCAGCAGTGAATCTAGTCGAGGGGGGCTGGGCAATGAGCAGTTCTTC
cdr3_aa: CASSESSRGGLGNEQFF

d_call: .
j_call: TRBJ1-2
clone_size: few
v_call: TRBV6-1
cdr3_nt: TGTGCCACCGGTGGGGACTACTATGGCTACACCTTC
cdr3_aa: CATGGDYYGYTF

d_call: TRBD2
j_call: TRBJ2-7
clone_size: .
v_call: TRBV14
cdr3_nt: TGTGCCAGCAGCCAAGATGGGGTATGGACTAGCGTCGGCAATGAGCAGTACTTC
cdr3_aa: CASSQDGVWTSVGNEQYF

d_call: .
j_call: TRBJ1-1
clone_size: once
v_call: TRBV7-2
cdr3_nt: TGTGCCAGCAGCTTATTGGTCGGGGAACTCACTGAAGCTTTCTTT
cdr3_aa: CASSLLVGELTEAFF

d_call: TRBD2
j_call: TRBJ2-1
clone_size: few
v_call: TRBV28
cdr3_nt: TGTGCCAGCAGTTCCCAGCGGGGGGGCCTGTACAATGAGCAGTTCTTC
cdr3_aa: CASSSQRGGLYNEQFF

d_call: .
j_call: TRBJ2-7
clone_size: few
v_call: TRBV13
cdr3_nt: TGTGCCAGCAGCTTAAACGGCGGGGTTGATGAGCAGTACTTC
cdr3_aa: CASSLNGGVDEQYF

d_call: .
j_call: TRBJ2-7
clone_size: once
v_call: TRBV20-1
cdr3_nt: TGCAGTGCTACGACCGTGGGGGAGCAGTACTTC
cdr3_aa: CSATTVGEQYF

d_call: .
j_call: TRBJ1-1
clone_size: .
v_call: TRBV29-1
cdr3_nt: TGCAGCGTTGAAATAGCCCCGGGACAAGGGCAAGCTTTCTTT
cdr3_aa: CSVEIAPGQGQAFF

d_call: .
j_call: TRBJ2-5
clone_size: few
v_call: TRBV7-2
cdr3_nt: TGTGCCAGCAGCTTACAGGGGCCACCAACGACCCAGTACTTC
cdr3_aa: CASSLQGPPTTQYF

d_call: .
j_call: TRBJ2-1
clone_size: .
v_call: TRBV5-1
cdr3_nt: TGCGCCAGCAGCTCTCTCGGGGGAGACGATGAGCAGTTCTTC
cdr3_aa: CASSSLGGDDEQFF

d_call: .
j_call: TRBJ2-6
clone_size: .
v_call: TRBV25-1
cdr3_nt: TGTGCCAGCAGTGACTTTTCCAGCTCTGGGGCCAACGTCCTGACTTTC
cdr3_aa: CASSDFSSSGANVLTF

d_call: .
j_call: TRBJ1-2
clone_size: once
v_call: TRBV7-2
cdr3_nt: TGTGCCAGCAGCTTAGACAGTGGGCTCAAGCATGGCTACACCTTC
cdr3_aa: CASSLDSGLKHGYTF

d_call: .
j_call: TRBJ1-2
clone_size: .
v_call: TRBV6-5
cdr3_nt: TGTGCTTCTGCAGGGGACTATGGCTACACCTTC
cdr3_aa: CASAGDYGYTF

d_call: .
j_call: TRBJ2-3
clone_size: .
v_call: TRBV5-1
cdr3_nt: TGCGCCAGCAGCTTGGGATCTAGGGCAGATACGCAGTATTTT
cdr3_aa: CASSLGSRADTQYF

d_call: .
j_call: TRBJ1-3
clone_size: once
v_call: TRBV6-5
cdr3_nt: TGTGCCAGCTCGGGCCTCGAGGGCACCATATATTTT
cdr3_aa: CASSGLEGTIYF

d_call: .
j_call: TRBJ2-1
clone_size: .
v_call: TRBV15
cdr3_nt: TGTGCCACCAGCAGAGATGTGGGTGGGCAGCAAGAGACCCAGTTCTTC
cdr3_aa: CATSRDVGGQQETQFF

d_call: .
j_call: TRBJ1-2
clone_size: .
v_call: TRBV4-1
cdr3_nt: TGTGCCAGCAGCCAAGCCGGACAGAGGGGTGGCTACACCTTC
cdr3_aa: CASSQAGQRGGYTF

d_call: TRBD1
j_call: TRBJ1-1
clone_size: .
v_call: TRBV6-1
cdr3_nt: TGTGCCAGCAACCGACAGGGTGGCATGAACACTGAAGCTTTCTTT
cdr3_aa: CASNRQGGMNTEAFF

d_call: .
j_call: TRBJ1-5
clone_size: .
v_call: TRBV3-1
cdr3_nt: TGTGCCGGCAGCCAAGGGGGAGGGGGTGGCAATCAGCCCCAGCATTTT
cdr3_aa: CAGSQGGGGGNQPQHF

d_call: .
j_call: TRBJ2-4
clone_size: .
v_call: TRBV27
cdr3_nt: TGTGCCAGCAGTTTGACGGCCCCATGGCCCAAAAACATTCAGTACTTC
cdr3_aa: CASSLTAPWPKNIQYF

d_call: .
j_call: TRBJ1-5
clone_size: once
v_call: TRBV7-2
cdr3_nt: TGTGCCAGCAGGCCTCCGGGTGGCAATCAGCCCCAGCATTTT
cdr3_aa: CASRPPGGNQPQHF

d_call: .
j_call: TRBJ2-3
clone_size: .
v_call: TRBV24-1
cdr3_nt: TGTACCACCAGTGATCCCGGGATGGATACGCAGTATTTT
cdr3_aa: CTTSDPGMDTQYF

d_call: TRBD2
j_call: TRBJ2-3
clone_size: .
v_call: TRBV14
cdr3_nt: TGTGCCAGCAGCCAAGCTTTCGGGACTAGCGGGACCGATACGCAGTATTTT
cdr3_aa: CASSQAFGTSGTDTQYF

d_call: .
j_call: TRBJ1-2
clone_size: few
v_call: TRBV6-5
cdr3_nt: TGTGCCAGCAGTTACTCGAGGTCCGCTAACTATGGCTACACCTTC
cdr3_aa: CASSYSRSANYGYTF

d_call: .
j_call: TRBJ1-5
clone_size: .
v_call: TRBV20-1
cdr3_nt: TGCAGTGCCCCGGGGAGGCGGTTTAGTAGCAATCAGCCCCAGCATTTT
cdr3_aa: CSAPGRRFSSNQPQHF

d_call: .
j_call: TRBJ2-3
clone_size: .
v_call: TRBV14
cdr3_nt: TGTGCCAGCAGCCTTTATACCGGACTACAAAGGATTACAGATACGCAGTATTTT
cdr3_aa: CASSLYTGLQRITDTQYF

d_call: .
j_call: TRBJ1-2
clone_size: .
v_call: TRBV12-3/TRBV12-4
cdr3_nt: TGTGCCAGCAGGGAACAGGGCGTGGGCTATGGCTACACCTTC
cdr3_aa: CASREQGVGYGYTF

d_call: .
j_call: TRBJ1-5
clone_size: once
v_call: TRBV2
cdr3_nt: TGTGCCAGCAGTGAACAAGGGGTCGGGGCTAGCAATCAGCCCCAGCATTTT
cdr3_aa: CASSEQGVGASNQPQHF

d_call: .
j_call: TRBJ2-5
clone_size: .
v_call: TRBV6-5
cdr3_nt: TGTGCCAGCAGTGACTCTACAGGTCGGGAGACCCAGTACTTC
cdr3_aa: CASSDSTGRETQYF

d_call: .
j_call: TRBJ1-1
clone_size: once
v_call: TRBV20-1
cdr3_nt: TGCAGTGCTAGGGGATATCGGCCTTTGAACACTGAAGCTTTCTTT
cdr3_aa: CSARGYRPLNTEAFF

d_call: .
j_call: TRBJ1-2
clone_size: .
v_call: TRBV12-3/TRBV12-4
cdr3_nt: TGTGCCAGCAGTTTATCGGCGGGAAAAAACTATGGCTACACCTTC
cdr3_aa: CASSLSAGKNYGYTF

d_call: TRBD1
j_call: TRBJ1-2
clone_size: few
v_call: TRBV7-9
cdr3_nt: TGTGCCAGCAGCTCAGGGATTACAGGGGATGGTGGCTACACCTTC
cdr3_aa: CASSSGITGDGGYTF

d_call: TRBD2
j_call: TRBJ2-1
clone_size: many
v_call: TRBV6-2/TRBV6-3
cdr3_nt: TGTGCCAGCAGCATGAGCGGGAGGCCCGGAAATGAGCAGTTCTTC
cdr3_aa: CASSMSGRPGNEQFF

d_call: .
j_call: TRBJ2-5
clone_size: .
v_call: TRBV5-1
cdr3_nt: TGCGCCAGCAGCGGGGATACAGGGTTACAAGAGACCCAGTACTTC
cdr3_aa: CASSGDTGLQETQYF

d_call: TRBD1
j_call: TRBJ1-1
clone_size: few
v_call: TRBV6-5
cdr3_nt: TGTGCCAGCAGTACGCCGGGACAGGGTCCCCCGGCTTTCTTT
cdr3_aa: CASSTPGQGPPAFF

d_call: TRBD1
j_call: TRBJ1-1
clone_size: .
v_call: TRBV20-1
cdr3_nt: TGCAGTGCTAGGAACCGACAGGGGGCAAGCACTGAAGCTTTCTTT
cdr3_aa: CSARNRQGASTEAFF

d_call: .
j_call: TRBJ2-5
clone_size: .
v_call: TRBV3-1
cdr3_nt: TGTGCCAGCAGCCAGAACAGGGTGGGAGAGACCCAGTACTTC
cdr3_aa: CASSQNRVGETQYF